Listed below are T cell receptor beta chains from one sample, sequenced in a study of PD-1 blockade in mismatch repair-deficient tumors. The repertoire was sequenced with immunoSEQ multiplex PCR; TCRdb's copy has only in-frame clones and lacks some. The sample consists of some 16,000 clones, about 84% of them appearing once. Their recognized antigens are unknown. The specimen comprised cells cultured in vitro, sampled from a patient treated with pembrolizumab. Receptors were obtained from an adult with mismatch repair-deficient cancer. Each CDR3 is given with its conserved first and last residue. A D gene is named only where the DNA matches it firmly. Clone size appears in some rows only: once, few, many, or a class for an expanded clone.

size: once; J: TRBJ1-2; D: -; V: TRBV2; DNA: TGTGCCAGCAGTTTTGACCTATCCTCCAGGAGCTACACCTTC; CDR3: CASSFDLSSRSYTF
size: -; J: TRBJ2-1; D: TRBD2; V: TRBV5-4; DNA: TGTGCCAGCAGCTTGCTAGCGGGAGTTTACAATGAGCAGTTCTTC; CDR3: CASSLLAGVYNEQFF
size: -; J: TRBJ2-3; D: -; V: TRBV5-1; DNA: TGCGCCAGCAGCTTGGAGCTCAGGGGAGATACGCAGTATTTT; CDR3: CASSLELRGDTQYF
size: -; J: TRBJ1-4; D: -; V: TRBV7-2; DNA: TGTGCCAGCAGCTTAGCACGACTAGCACATCTATCAAGGGGGGAAAAACTGTTTTTT; CDR3: CASSLARLAHLSRGEKLFF
size: -; J: TRBJ2-3; D: -; V: TRBV15; DNA: TGTGCCACCAGCCTCACTTTGTCAAGCACAGATACGCAGTATTTT; CDR3: CATSLTLSSTDTQYF
size: -; J: TRBJ2-2; D: -; V: TRBV10-2; DNA: TGCGCCAGCAGTGAGTCGATTAGTACCGGGGAGCTGTTTTTT; CDR3: CASSESISTGELFF
size: -; J: TRBJ2-7; D: -; V: TRBV11-2; DNA: TGTGCCAGCAGCTTAGTTTGGGACTCGTCCTACGAGCAGTACTTC; CDR3: CASSLVWDSSYEQYF
size: -; J: TRBJ1-1; D: TRBD1; V: TRBV5-1; DNA: TGCGCCAGCAGCTTGGAGGGACAGGGAGCTGAAGCTTTCTTT; CDR3: CASSLEGQGAEAFF
size: -; J: TRBJ2-3; D: -; V: TRBV28; DNA: TGTGCCAGCAGTCCCCTTTTCACAGATACGCAGTATTTT; CDR3: CASSPLFTDTQYF
size: -; J: TRBJ2-7; D: TRBD1; V: TRBV5-1; DNA: TGCGCCAGCAGCTTGGCGGACAGGGGGCGAGAGCAGTACTTC; CDR3: CASSLADRGREQYF
size: -; J: TRBJ1-1; D: -; V: TRBV10-1; DNA: TGCGCCAGCAGTGAGGCACGGAACACTGAAGCTTTCTTT; CDR3: CASSEARNTEAFF
size: -; J: TRBJ2-7; D: -; V: TRBV13; DNA: TGTGCCAGCAGCTTAGGCCGTCAGCCAACCAAGTTCTACGAGCAGTACTTC; CDR3: CASSLGRQPTKFYEQYF
size: -; J: TRBJ2-7; D: TRBD2; V: TRBV7-3; DNA: TGTGCCAGCAGCTTAGGGGCTAGCGGTCCCTACGAGCAGTACTTC; CDR3: CASSLGASGPYEQYF
size: -; J: TRBJ2-7; D: TRBD2; V: TRBV28; DNA: TGTGCCAGCAGTTCATCCGGGACTAGCGGGAGTCAGAACTTC; CDR3: CASSSSGTSGSQNF
size: -; J: TRBJ2-7; D: TRBD2; V: TRBV28; DNA: TGTGCCAGCAGTTTAACAACGGGAGGCTACGAGCAGTACTTC; CDR3: CASSLTTGGYEQYF
size: -; J: TRBJ2-7; D: -; V: TRBV19; DNA: TGTGCCAGTAGTCAGGGAGAACAGTACTTC; CDR3: CASSQGEQYF
size: -; J: TRBJ2-2; D: -; V: TRBV27; DNA: TGTGCCAGCAGCAGAGGTGGGGGGGCCATCGGGGAGCTGTTTTTT; CDR3: CASSRGGGAIGELFF
size: -; J: TRBJ1-2; D: TRBD1; V: TRBV10-2; DNA: TGCGCCAGCAGTGAGTCGAGACAGGGTCGTGGGTATGGCTACACCTTC; CDR3: CASSESRQGRGYGYTF
size: -; J: TRBJ2-1; D: TRBD2; V: TRBV19; DNA: TGTGCCAGTAGGAAAGCGGGAGCCAATGAGCAGTTCTTC; CDR3: CASRKAGANEQFF
size: -; J: TRBJ2-2; D: TRBD1; V: TRBV7-9; DNA: TGTGCCAGCTCGGGGACAGCGAACACCGGGGAGCTGTTTTTT; CDR3: CASSGTANTGELFF
size: -; J: TRBJ1-1; D: -; V: TRBV30; DNA: TGTGCCTGGAGTGTAAGCGGTCTTGGCGCGACTTTCTTT; CDR3: CAWSVSGLGATFF
size: -; J: TRBJ2-3; D: -; V: TRBV28; DNA: TGTGCCAGCAGGGGCGGCCCCGCCACAGATACGCAGTATTTT; CDR3: CASRGGPATDTQYF
size: -; J: TRBJ1-2; D: -; V: TRBV4-1; DNA: TGCGCCAGCAGCCAGCCGGGACGGAGGGGCTATGGCTACACCTTC; CDR3: CASSQPGRRGYGYTF
size: -; J: TRBJ2-1; D: -; V: TRBV27; DNA: TGTGCCAGCATTTCAATGTCTTCGGATGAGCAGTTCTTC; CDR3: CASISMSSDEQFF
size: -; J: TRBJ1-2; D: TRBD1; V: TRBV5-1; DNA: TGCGCCAGCAGCGCCCCTACCGGGACAGGGGGCGAAGGCTACACCTTC; CDR3: CASSAPTGTGGEGYTF
size: -; J: TRBJ1-2; D: TRBD1; V: TRBV30; DNA: TGTGCCTGGAAACCCCTACAGGGGGGGCTACATGGCTACACCTTC; CDR3: CAWKPLQGGLHGYTF
size: -; J: TRBJ2-7; D: -; V: TRBV7-2; DNA: TGTGCCAGCAGCTTAAGTGGTCGGACTAAAGGCGAGCAGTACTTC; CDR3: CASSLSGRTKGEQYF
size: -; J: TRBJ2-3; D: TRBD2; V: TRBV9; DNA: TGTGCCAGCAGCCTGACTAGCGGGGAAAGCACAGATACGCAGTATTTT; CDR3: CASSLTSGESTDTQYF
size: -; J: TRBJ1-1; D: -; V: TRBV9; DNA: TGTGCCAGCAGCGCCTCCGGGACCTCCAGGACTGAAGCTTTCTTT; CDR3: CASSASGTSRTEAFF
size: -; J: TRBJ2-6; D: -; V: TRBV18; DNA: TGTGCCAGCTCACCACCGCCAACATCGGGGCCCAGCTCTGGGGCCAACGTCCTGACTTTC; CDR3: CASSPPPTSGPSSGANVLTF
size: -; J: TRBJ2-1; D: TRBD1; V: TRBV28; DNA: TGTGCCAGCGGACAGGCGCGGAACCAAAAGGTCTTC; CDR3: CASGQARNQKVF
size: -; J: TRBJ2-1; D: -; V: TRBV7-8; DNA: TGTGCCAGCAGCTTAGCGAATTCGGGGAGTCTGGAAAGACAGTTCTTC; CDR3: CASSLANSGSLERQFF
size: -; J: TRBJ1-1; D: TRBD1; V: TRBV14; DNA: TGTGCCAGCAGCCGTGGGACAGAGACTGAAGCTTTCTTT; CDR3: CASSRGTETEAFF
size: -; J: TRBJ2-7; D: -; V: TRBV21-1; DNA: TGTGCCAGCAGCAAAGTTGCCAGCGGACCTTCCTACGAGCAGTACTTC; CDR3: CASSKVASGPSYEQYF
size: few; J: TRBJ2-1; D: TRBD2; V: TRBV11-3; DNA: TGTGCCAGCAGCTTAATCGAGAGGGAGGGTGATGAGCAGTTCTTC; CDR3: CASSLIEREGDEQFF
size: -; J: TRBJ2-7; D: TRBD1; V: TRBV28; DNA: TGTGCCAGCAGTTTACCCGGGACAGGGGGCTACGAGCAGTACTTC; CDR3: CASSLPGTGGYEQYF
size: -; J: TRBJ2-7; D: -; V: TRBV7-8; DNA: TGTGCCAGCAGCTTAGGGGGGACCTCCTACGAGCAGTACTTC; CDR3: CASSLGGTSYEQYF
size: -; J: TRBJ2-6; D: -; V: TRBV21-1; DNA: TGTGCCAGCAGCAAAAATCGCATAGGGGTCGCGCTTCGATCTGGGGCCAACGTCCTGACTTTC; CDR3: CASSKNRIGVALRSGANVLTF
size: -; J: TRBJ1-6; D: -; V: TRBV9; DNA: TGTGCCAGCAGCGTCGGGGGTTCGGCCCGGAATTCACCCCTCCACTTT; CDR3: CASSVGGSARNSPLHF
size: -; J: TRBJ2-3; D: TRBD2; V: TRBV5-1; DNA: TGCGCCAGCAGCTTGGCCTCTAGCGGGAGTACAGATACGCAGTATTTT; CDR3: CASSLASSGSTDTQYF
size: -; J: TRBJ2-5; D: TRBD1; V: TRBV14; DNA: TGTGCCAGCAGCCAAGTTACAGGGGGCGAGAGAGAGACCCAGTACTTC; CDR3: CASSQVTGGERETQYF
size: -; J: TRBJ1-1; D: TRBD1; V: TRBV15; DNA: TGTGCCACCAGCTCCCCCGGGACAGCGACTGAAGCTTTCTTT; CDR3: CATSSPGTATEAFF
size: -; J: TRBJ2-1; D: TRBD2; V: TRBV4-1; DNA: TGCGCCAGCAGCCAAGTTGGGGGGGTCAATGAGCAGTTCTTC; CDR3: CASSQVGGVNEQFF
size: -; J: TRBJ2-7; D: TRBD1; V: TRBV28; DNA: TGTGCCAGCAGATCCCGGACAGGGAAATCCTACGAGCAGTACTTC; CDR3: CASRSRTGKSYEQYF
size: -; J: TRBJ1-1; D: -; V: TRBV19; DNA: TGTGCCAGTAGTATAGGCCAGCGGATGGGGACTGAAGCTTTCTTT; CDR3: CASSIGQRMGTEAFF
size: -; J: TRBJ2-5; D: TRBD2; V: TRBV7-3; DNA: TGTGCCAGCAGCTCCCACGGACTAGCGGGAGACGGGTACCAAGAGACCCAGTACTTC; CDR3: CASSSHGLAGDGYQETQYF
size: -; J: TRBJ2-4; D: -; V: TRBV4-2; DNA: TGTGCCAGCAGCCAACTAGCCGAAAACATTCAGTACTTC; CDR3: CASSQLAENIQYF
size: -; J: TRBJ2-3; D: TRBD2; V: TRBV6-1; DNA: TGTGCCAGCAGCTGGCGGGGGGACACAGATACGCAGTATTTT; CDR3: CASSWRGDTDTQYF
size: -; J: TRBJ2-7; D: TRBD1; V: TRBV5-1; DNA: TGCGCCAGCAGCTTGGGGACAGGTCCCGCCTACGAGCAGTACTTC; CDR3: CASSLGTGPAYEQYF
size: once; J: TRBJ2-1; D: -; V: TRBV19; DNA: TGTGCCAGTAGTTCGGGACACCCCAATGAGCAGTTCTTC; CDR3: CASSSGHPNEQFF
size: -; J: TRBJ1-2; D: -; V: TRBV11-1; DNA: TGTGCCAGCAGCCCGCGGGGGAGCTATGGCTACACCTTC; CDR3: CASSPRGSYGYTF
size: -; J: TRBJ2-7; D: -; V: TRBV7-2; DNA: TGTGCCAGCAGCTTAGTCCTGGGGGTTAACCGGCCCTACGAGCAGTACTTC; CDR3: CASSLVLGVNRPYEQYF
size: -; J: TRBJ2-7; D: -; V: TRBV9; DNA: TGTGCCAGCAGCTCACACGCCCAAGGGCCCTACGAGCAGTACTTC; CDR3: CASSSHAQGPYEQYF
size: -; J: TRBJ2-7; D: -; V: TRBV6-5; DNA: TGTGCCAGCAGGAGAGGGAACGAACGCGAGCAGTACTTC; CDR3: CASRRGNEREQYF
size: -; J: TRBJ2-1; D: -; V: TRBV10-3; DNA: TGTGCCATCAGTGAGATCGGGCCCCCCAAGAATGAGCAGTTCTTC; CDR3: CAISEIGPPKNEQFF
size: -; J: TRBJ2-7; D: TRBD2; V: TRBV6-1; DNA: TGTGCCAGCTCGGGAGGTGCCCCCTACGAGCAGTACTTC; CDR3: CASSGGAPYEQYF
size: -; J: TRBJ2-7; D: TRBD1; V: TRBV27; DNA: TGTGCCAGCAGACGGACAGGAACCTACGAGCAGTACTTC; CDR3: CASRRTGTYEQYF